This T cell receptor beta chain was identified in a study of STAT5B mutations in CD4+ large granular lymphocyte leukemia. General study results and limits: Without putative leukemic clones, patient CD4-sorted repertoires remained more clonal than healthy CD4+ repertoires.

With regard to this clone: The antigen is not known.

The V segment lost 5 bases and the J segment 3 bases; nucleotides outside the gene matches: 12. This CDR3 is built from 19 residues. Looked up from germline, CDR1 is SGHTA and CDR2 is FQGNSA. Generated by immunoSEQ multiplex PCR, the TCRdb table keeps only in-frame clones and is missing some. The sample shows tens of thousands of clones, approximately 71% of them seen only once. Sequencing used CD4+ T cells from blood buffy coats. This TCR was sampled from a human donor in good health. This chain uses TRBV7-2 with TRBJ2-5; TRBD2 matches at 16 bases. The CDR3 protein is CASSRSGTSGRVREETQYF. DNA for the CDR3: TGTGCCAGCAGCCGAAGCGGGACTAGCGGGAGGGTCAGGGAAGAGACCCAGTACTTC.